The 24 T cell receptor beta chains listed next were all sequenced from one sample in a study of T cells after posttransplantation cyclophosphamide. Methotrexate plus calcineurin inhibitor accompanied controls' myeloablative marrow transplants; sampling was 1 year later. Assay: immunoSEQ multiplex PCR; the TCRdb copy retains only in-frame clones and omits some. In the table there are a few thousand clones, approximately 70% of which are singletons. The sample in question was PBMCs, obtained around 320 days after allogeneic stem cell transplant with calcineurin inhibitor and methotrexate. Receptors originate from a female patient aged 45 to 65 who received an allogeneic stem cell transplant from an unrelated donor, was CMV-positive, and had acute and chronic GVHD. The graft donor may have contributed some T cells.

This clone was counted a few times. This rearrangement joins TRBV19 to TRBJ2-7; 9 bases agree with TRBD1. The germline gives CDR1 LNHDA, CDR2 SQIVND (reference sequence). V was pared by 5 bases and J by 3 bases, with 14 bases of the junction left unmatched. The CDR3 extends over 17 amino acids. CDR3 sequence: CASSDPRMGQGVYEQYF. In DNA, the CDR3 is TGTGCCAGTAGTGATCCTCGTATGGGACAGGGTGTCTACGAGCAGTACTTC.

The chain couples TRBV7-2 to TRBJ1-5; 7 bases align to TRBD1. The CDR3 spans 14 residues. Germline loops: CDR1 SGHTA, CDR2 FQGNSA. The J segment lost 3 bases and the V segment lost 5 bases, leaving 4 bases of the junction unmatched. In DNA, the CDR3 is TGTGCCAGCAGCCGGGACAGTTACAATCAGCCCCAGCATTTT. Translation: CASSRDSYNQPQHF.

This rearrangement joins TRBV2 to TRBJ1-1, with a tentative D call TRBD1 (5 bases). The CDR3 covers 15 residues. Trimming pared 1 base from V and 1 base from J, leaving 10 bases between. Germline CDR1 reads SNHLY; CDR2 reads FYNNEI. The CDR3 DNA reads TGTGCCAGCAGTGAAGTCTCAGGGCAGAACACTGAAGCTTTCTTT. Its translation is CASSEVSGQNTEAFF.

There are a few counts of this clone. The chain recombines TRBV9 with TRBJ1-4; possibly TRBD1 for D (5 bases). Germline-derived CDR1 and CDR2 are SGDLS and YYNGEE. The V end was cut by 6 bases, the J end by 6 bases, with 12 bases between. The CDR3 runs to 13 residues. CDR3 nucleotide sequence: TGTGCCAGCACAGGGCCGTACGATGAAAAACTGTTTTTT. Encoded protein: CASTGPYDEKLFF.

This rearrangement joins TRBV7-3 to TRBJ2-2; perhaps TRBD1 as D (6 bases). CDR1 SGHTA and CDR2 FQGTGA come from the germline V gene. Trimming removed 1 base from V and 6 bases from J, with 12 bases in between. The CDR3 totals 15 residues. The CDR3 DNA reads TGTGCCAGCAGCTTAAGCCCCAACAGGGCCGGGGAGCTGTTTTTT. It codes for CASSLSPNRAGELFF.

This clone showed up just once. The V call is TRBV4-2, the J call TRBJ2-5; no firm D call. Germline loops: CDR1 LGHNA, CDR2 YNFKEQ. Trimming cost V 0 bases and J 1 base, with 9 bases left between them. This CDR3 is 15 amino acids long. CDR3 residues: CASSQDRTTQETQYF. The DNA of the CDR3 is TGTGCCAGCAGCCAAGATCGAACAACCCAAGAGACCCAGTACTTC.

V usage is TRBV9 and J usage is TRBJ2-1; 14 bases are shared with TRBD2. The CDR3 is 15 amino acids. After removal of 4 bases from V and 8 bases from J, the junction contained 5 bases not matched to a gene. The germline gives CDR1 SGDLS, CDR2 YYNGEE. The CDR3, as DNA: TGTGCCAGCAGCCCACGACTAGCGGGGGGGGATGAGCAGTTCTTC. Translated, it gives CASSPRLAGGDEQFF.

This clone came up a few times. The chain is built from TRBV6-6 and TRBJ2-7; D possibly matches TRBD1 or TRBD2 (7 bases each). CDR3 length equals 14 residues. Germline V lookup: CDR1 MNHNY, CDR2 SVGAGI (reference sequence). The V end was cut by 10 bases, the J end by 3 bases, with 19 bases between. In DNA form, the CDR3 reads TGTGCCATCAGGGGGGGAGAGGTTGGCTACGAGCAGTACTTC. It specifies CAIRGGEVGYEQYF.

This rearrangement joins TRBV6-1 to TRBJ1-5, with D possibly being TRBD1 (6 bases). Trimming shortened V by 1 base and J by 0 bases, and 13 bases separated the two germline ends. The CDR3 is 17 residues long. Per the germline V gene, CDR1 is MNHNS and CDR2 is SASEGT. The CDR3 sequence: CASSEEAGAYSNQPQHF. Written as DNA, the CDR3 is TGTGCCAGCAGTGAAGAAGCAGGGGCTTATAGCAATCAGCCCCAGCATTTT.

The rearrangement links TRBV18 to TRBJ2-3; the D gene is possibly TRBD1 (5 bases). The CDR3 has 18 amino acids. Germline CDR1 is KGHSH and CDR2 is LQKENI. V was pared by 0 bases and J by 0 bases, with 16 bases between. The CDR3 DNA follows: TGTGCCAGCTCACCACCGGGGATCAGGGTCATTAGCACAGATACGCAGTATTTT. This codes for CASSPPGIRVISTDTQYF.

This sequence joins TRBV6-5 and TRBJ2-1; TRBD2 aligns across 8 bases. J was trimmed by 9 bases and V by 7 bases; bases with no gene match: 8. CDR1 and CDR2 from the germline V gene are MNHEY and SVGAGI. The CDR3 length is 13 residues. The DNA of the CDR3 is TGTGCCAGCACTAACCGGGAGGGGTCTGAGCAGTTCTTC. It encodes CASTNREGSEQFF.

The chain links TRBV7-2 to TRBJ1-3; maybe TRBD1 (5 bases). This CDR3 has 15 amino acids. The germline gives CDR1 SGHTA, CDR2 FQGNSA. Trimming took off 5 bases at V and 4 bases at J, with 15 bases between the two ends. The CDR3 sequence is CASSPGRGTGNTIYF. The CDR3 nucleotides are TGTGCCAGCAGCCCGGGGAGGGGCACGGGAAACACCATATATTTT.

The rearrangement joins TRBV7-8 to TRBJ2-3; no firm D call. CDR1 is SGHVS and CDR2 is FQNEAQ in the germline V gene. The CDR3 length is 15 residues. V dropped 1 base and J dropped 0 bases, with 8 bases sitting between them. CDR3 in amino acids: CASSLGATSTDTQYF. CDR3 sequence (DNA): TGTGCCAGCAGCTTAGGGGCAACTAGCACAGATACGCAGTATTTT. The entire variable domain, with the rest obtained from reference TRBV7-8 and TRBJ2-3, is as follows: GAGVSQSPRYKVAKRGQDVALRCDPISGHVSLFWYQQALGQGPEFLTYFQNEAQLDKSGLPSDRFFAERPEGSVSTLKIQRTQQEDSAVYLCASSLGATSTDTQYFGPGTRLTVL.

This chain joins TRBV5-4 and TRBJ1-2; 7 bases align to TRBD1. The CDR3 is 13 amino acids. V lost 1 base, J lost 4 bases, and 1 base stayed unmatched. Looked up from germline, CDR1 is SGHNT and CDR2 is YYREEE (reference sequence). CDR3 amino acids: CASSLQGVYGYTF. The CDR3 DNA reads TGTGCCAGCAGCTTGCAGGGGGTCTATGGCTACACCTTC.

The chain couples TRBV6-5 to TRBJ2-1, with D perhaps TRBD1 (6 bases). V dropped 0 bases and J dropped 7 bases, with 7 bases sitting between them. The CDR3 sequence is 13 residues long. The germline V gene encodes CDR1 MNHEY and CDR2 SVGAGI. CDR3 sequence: CASSYSRGNEQFF. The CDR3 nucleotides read TGTGCCAGCAGTTACTCGAGGGGGAATGAGCAGTTCTTC.

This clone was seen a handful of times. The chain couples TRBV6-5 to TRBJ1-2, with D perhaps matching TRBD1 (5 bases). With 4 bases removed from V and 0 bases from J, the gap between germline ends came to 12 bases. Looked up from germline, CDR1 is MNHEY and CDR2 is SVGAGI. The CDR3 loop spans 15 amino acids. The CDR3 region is CASSSIDSSNYGYTF. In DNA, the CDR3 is TGTGCCAGCAGTTCAATAGACAGTTCTAACTATGGCTACACCTTC.

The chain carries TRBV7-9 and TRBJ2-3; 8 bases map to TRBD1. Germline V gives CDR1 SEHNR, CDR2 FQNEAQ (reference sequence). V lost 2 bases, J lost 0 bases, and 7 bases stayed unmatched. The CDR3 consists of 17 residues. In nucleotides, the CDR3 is TGTGCCAGCAGCTTATTTGGTCAGGGGGCAAGCACAGATACGCAGTATTTT. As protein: CASSLFGQGASTDTQYF.

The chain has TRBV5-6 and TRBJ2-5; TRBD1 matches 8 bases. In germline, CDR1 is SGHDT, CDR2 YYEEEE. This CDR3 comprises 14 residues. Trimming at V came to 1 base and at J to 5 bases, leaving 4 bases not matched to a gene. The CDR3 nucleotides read TGTGCCAGCAGCTTGCAGGGGGCGCTTGAGACCCAGTACTTC. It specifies CASSLQGALETQYF.

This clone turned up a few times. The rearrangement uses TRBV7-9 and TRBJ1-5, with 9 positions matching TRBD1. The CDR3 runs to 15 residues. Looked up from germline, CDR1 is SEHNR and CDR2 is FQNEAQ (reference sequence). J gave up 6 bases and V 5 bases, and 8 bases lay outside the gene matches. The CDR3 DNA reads TGTGCCAGCAGCATCACAGGGGGCTCGGGTCAGCCCCAGCATTTT. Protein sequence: CASSITGGSGQPQHF.

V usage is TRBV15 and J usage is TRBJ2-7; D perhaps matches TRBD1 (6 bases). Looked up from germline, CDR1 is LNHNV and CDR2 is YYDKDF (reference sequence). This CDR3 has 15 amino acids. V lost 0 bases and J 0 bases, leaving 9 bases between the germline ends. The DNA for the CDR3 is TGTGCCACCAGCAGAGATCGAGGGGGCTCCTACGAGCAGTACTTC. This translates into CATSRDRGGSYEQYF.

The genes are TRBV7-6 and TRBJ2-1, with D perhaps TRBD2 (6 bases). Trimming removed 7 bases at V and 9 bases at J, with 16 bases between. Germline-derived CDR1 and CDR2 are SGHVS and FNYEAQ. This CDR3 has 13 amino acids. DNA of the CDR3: TGTGCCAGCATCAATTTGGGGGGTTTTGAGCAGTTCTTC. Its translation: CASINLGGFEQFF. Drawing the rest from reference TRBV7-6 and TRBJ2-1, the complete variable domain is GAGVSQSPRYKVTKRGQDVALRCDPISGHVSLYWYRQALGQGPEFLTYFNYEAQQDKSGLPNDRFSAERPEGSISTLTIQRTEQRDSAMYRCASINLGGFEQFFGPGTRLTVL.

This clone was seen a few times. CDR3 amino acids: CASSSDPRQALDYGYTF. CDR3 nucleotides: TGTGCCAGCAGCTCTGATCCGAGACAGGCACTTGACTATGGCTACACCTTC. The genes are TRBV5-8 and TRBJ1-2, with TRBD1 as a possible D gene (6 bases). Trimming cost V 3 bases and J 3 bases, with 21 bases left between them. CDR3 length: 17 amino acids. CDR1 and CDR2 from the germline V gene are SGHTS and YDEGEE.

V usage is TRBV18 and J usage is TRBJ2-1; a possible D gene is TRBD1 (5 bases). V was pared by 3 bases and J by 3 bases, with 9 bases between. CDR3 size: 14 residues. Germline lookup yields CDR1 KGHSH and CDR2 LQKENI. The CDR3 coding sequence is TGTGCCAGCTCACCTCTAGACAGCTACAATGAGCAGTTCTTC. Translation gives CASSPLDSYNEQFF.

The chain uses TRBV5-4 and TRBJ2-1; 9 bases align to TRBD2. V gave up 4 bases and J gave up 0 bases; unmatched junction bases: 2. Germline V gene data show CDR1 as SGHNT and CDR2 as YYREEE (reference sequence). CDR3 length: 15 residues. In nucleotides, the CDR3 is TGTGCCAGCAGCCCGGGACTAGCCTCCTACAATGAGCAGTTCTTC. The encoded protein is CASSPGLASYNEQFF.